This T cell receptor (beta chain) was found in a study of blood T cells in healthy people across ages. Germline lookup yields CDR1 SGHDT and CDR2 YYEEEE. Trimming removed 3 bases from V and 2 bases from J; junction bases left unmatched: 7. The CDR3 has 16 residues. Findings and caveats of the study: Those diversity estimates obtained from one million T cells were thought to be underestimates.

Of note for this clonotype: What it recognizes is unknown.

The second PCR ran about 6 to 12 cycles with a sample-barcoded 5' primer and J-beta primers. Each CDR3 protein gets one entry after TCRdb re-called the 5' RACE reads with MiXCR. Among roughly 730,000 distinct CDR3 sequences listed, around three fifths were seen once. This clonotype was obtained from a man aged 35 to 55 in good health. This chain uses TRBV5-6 with TRBJ2-7, with TRBD2 matching over 11 bases. Source material: blood. The CDR3 sequence is CASSWRLAGPPYEQYF. In DNA, the CDR3 is TGTGCCAGCAGCTGGCGACTAGCGGGACCACCCTACGAGCAGTACTTC.